The text below deals with one TCR beta chain. The data derive from a study of technical replicates of blood from several donors. Between the trimmed V and J ends, which lost 0 bases and 0 bases, there was a span of 12 bases. The germline gives CDR1 SGDLS, CDR2 YYNGEE. CDR3 length: 16 amino acids. Clones were sequenced by immunoSEQ multiplex PCR, and TCRdb holds only the in-frame ones, with some missing. This table has about 81,000 clones, 90% to 98% appearing once. Material: T cells isolated from PBMCs. This chain connects TRBV9 to TRBJ1-1; D not certain. This receptor was taken from a human donor in good health. CDR3 residues: CASSVAEKGVNTEAFF. CDR3 sequence (DNA): TGTGCCAGCAGCGTAGCTGAAAAGGGAGTGAACACTGAAGCTTTCTTT. The full variable domain, in which reference TRBV9 and TRBJ1-1 provide the parts outside the CDR3, is DSGVTQTPKHLITATGQRVTLRCSPRSGDLSVYWYQQSLDQGLQFLIQYYNGEERAKGNILERFSAQQFPDLHSELNLSSLELGDSALYFCASSVAEKGVNTEAFFGQGTRLTVV.